The clone carrying this T cell receptor (beta chain) was counted a few times. Its antigen remains unidentified. These data originate in a study of blood T cells in healthy people across ages. For the second PCR, which ran for about 6 to 11 cycles, a sample-barcoded 5' primer and a J-beta primer mix were used. Carrying 12 random nucleotides, a template-switch adaptor labeled each individual cDNA molecule. TCRdb used MiXCR to reprocess the 5' RACE reads, holding one entry per CDR3 protein. The sample lists 350,000 to 450,000 distinct CDR3 sequences, 50% to 60% seen once, with about 54% in the top ten. General study points: Age advanced and TCR beta diversity per million T cells fell, roughly linearly. Percentage of naive T cells showed a strong correlation with TCR beta diversity.

The CDR3 extends over 15 amino acids. The germline gives CDR1 SGHAT, CDR2 FQDESV (reference sequence). Trimming took 1 base from V and 0 from J, leaving 4 bases between them. Each donor's blood draw was roughly 10 milliliters of peripheral blood. The J gene is TRBJ2-6, the V gene TRBV11-1; D is ambiguous. This TCR derives from a man between 60 and 70 years old in good health. Source material: blood. This CDR3 is CASSLDNSGANVLTF. For the CDR3, the DNA is TGTGCCAGCAGCTTAGATAACTCTGGGGCCAACGTCCTGACTTTC.